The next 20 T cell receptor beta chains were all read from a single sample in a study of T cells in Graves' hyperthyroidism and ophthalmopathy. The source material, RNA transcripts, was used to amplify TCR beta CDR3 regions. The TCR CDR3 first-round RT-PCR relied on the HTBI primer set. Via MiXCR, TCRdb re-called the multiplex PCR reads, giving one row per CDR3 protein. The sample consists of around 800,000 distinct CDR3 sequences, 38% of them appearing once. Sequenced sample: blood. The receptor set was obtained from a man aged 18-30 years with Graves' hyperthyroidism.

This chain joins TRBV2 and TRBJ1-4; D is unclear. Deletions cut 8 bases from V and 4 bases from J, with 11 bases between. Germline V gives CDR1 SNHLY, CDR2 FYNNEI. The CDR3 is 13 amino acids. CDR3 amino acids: CASPGSYNEKLFF. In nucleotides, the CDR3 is TGTGCCAGCCCGGGGAGTTATAATGAAAAACTGTTTTTT.

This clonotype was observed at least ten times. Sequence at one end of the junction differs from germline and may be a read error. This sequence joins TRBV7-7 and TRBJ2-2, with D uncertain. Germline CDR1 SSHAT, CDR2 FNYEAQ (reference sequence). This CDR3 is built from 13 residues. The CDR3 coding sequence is TGTGCTAGCAGCCCCAGTGCAGCCGGGGAGCTGTTTTTT. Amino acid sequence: CASSPSAAGELFF.

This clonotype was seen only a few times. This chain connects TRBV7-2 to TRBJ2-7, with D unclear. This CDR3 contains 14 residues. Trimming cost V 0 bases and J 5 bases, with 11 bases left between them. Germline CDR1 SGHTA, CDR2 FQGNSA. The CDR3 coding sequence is TGTGCCAGCAGCTTAGCCGGGTTCACAAACGAGCAGTACTTC. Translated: CASSLAGFTNEQYF.

CDR3 nucleotide sequence: TGTGCCACCAGCAGTTACCCAGGGATCACTGAAGCTTTCTTT. Encoded protein: CATSSYPGITEAFF. This sequence joins TRBV15 and TRBJ1-1; a weak D match, TRBD1 (5 bases). V gave up 3 bases and J gave up 4 bases, with 12 bases separating them. Germline CDR1 LNHNV, CDR2 YYDKDF (reference sequence). This CDR3 has 14 amino acids.

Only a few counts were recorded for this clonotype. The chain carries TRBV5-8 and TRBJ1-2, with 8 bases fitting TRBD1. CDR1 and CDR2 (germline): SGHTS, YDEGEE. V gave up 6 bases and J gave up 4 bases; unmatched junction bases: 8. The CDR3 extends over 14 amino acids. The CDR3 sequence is CASKGSGGVYGYTF. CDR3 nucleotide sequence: TGTGCCAGCAAAGGGTCAGGGGGCGTCTATGGCTACACCTTC.

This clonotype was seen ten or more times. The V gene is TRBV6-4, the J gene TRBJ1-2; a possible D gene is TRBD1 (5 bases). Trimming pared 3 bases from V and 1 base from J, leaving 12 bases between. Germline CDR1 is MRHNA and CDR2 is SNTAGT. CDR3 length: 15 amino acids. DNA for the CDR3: TGTGCCAGCAGTGAAGTAGCAGGGAGTAACTATGGCTACACCTTC. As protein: CASSEVAGSNYGYTF.

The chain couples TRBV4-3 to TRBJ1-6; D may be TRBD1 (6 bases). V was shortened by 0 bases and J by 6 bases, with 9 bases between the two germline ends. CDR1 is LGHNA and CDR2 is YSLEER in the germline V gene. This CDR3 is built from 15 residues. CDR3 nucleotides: TGCGCCAGCAGCCAAGAGTCAGGGGTTAATTCACCCCTCCACTTT. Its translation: CASSQESGVNSPLHF.

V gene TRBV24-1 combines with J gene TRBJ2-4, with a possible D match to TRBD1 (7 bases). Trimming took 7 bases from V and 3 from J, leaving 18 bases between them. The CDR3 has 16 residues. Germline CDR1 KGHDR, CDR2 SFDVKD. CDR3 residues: CATRGWRGRYKNIQYF. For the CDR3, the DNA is TGTGCCACCAGGGGATGGAGGGGGCGGTACAAAAACATTCAGTACTTC.

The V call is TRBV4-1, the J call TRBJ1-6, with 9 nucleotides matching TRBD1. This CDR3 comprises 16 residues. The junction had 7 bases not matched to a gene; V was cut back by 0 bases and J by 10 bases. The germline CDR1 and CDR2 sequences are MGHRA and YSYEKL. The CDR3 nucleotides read TGCGCCAGCAGCCAAGAGAGGACAGGGGATAGATCACCCCTCCACTTT. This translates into CASSQERTGDRSPLHF.

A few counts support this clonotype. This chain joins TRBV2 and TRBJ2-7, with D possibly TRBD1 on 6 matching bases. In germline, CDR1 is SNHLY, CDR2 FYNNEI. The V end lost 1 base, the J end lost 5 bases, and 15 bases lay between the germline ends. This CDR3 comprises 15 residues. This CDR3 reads CASSEGRQGFNEQYF. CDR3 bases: TGTGCCAGCAGTGAAGGTCGGCAGGGGTTTAACGAGCAGTACTTC.

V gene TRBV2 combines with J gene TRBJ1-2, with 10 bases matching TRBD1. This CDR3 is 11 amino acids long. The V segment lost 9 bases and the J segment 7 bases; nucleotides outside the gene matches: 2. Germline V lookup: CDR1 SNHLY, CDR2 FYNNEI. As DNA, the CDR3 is TGTGCCAGAGGACAGGGGGTTGGCTACACCTTC. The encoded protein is CARGQGVGYTF. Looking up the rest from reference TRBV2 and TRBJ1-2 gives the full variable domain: EPEVTQTPSHQVTQMGQEVILRCVPISNHLYFYWYRQILGQKVEFLVSFYNNEISEKSEIFDDQFSVERPDGSNFTLKIRSTKLEDSAMYFCARGQGVGYTFGSGTRLTVV.

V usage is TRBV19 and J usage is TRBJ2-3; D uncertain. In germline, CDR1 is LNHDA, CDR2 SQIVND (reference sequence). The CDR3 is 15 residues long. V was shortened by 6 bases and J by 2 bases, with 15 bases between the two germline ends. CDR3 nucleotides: TGTGCCAGTAGAGTCAGGTGGGCCGACACAGATACGCAGTATTTT. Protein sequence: CASRVRWADTDTQYF.

The CDR3 loop reads CASSQAQGDYGYTF. For the CDR3, the DNA is TGTGCCAGCAGCCAAGCTCAGGGGGACTATGGCTACACCTTC. This chain uses TRBV7-8 with TRBJ1-2, with TRBD1 matching 7 bases. After removal of 5 bases from V and 3 bases from J, the junction contained 6 bases not matched to a gene. Germline V gene lookup returns CDR1 SGHVS and CDR2 FQNEAQ. The CDR3 is made up of 14 amino acids.

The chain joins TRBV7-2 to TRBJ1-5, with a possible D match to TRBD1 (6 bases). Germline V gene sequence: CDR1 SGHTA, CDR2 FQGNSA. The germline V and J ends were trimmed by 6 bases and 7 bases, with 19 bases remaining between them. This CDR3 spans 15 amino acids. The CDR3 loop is CASSTGGGAGQPQHF. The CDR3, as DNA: TGTGCCAGCAGTACGGGCGGGGGCGCAGGGCAGCCCCAGCATTTT.

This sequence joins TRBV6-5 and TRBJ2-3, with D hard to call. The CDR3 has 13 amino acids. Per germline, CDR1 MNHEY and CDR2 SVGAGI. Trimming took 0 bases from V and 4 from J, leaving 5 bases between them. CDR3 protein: CASSYSNADTQYF. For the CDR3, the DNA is TGTGCCAGCAGTTACTCGAACGCAGATACGCAGTATTTT.

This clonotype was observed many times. The CDR3 DNA sequence: TGTGCCAGCAGCCGACAGGGGCCCACTGAAGCTTTCTTT. The encoded protein is CASSRQGPTEAFF. The chain is built from TRBV7-6 and TRBJ1-1; 8 bases align to TRBD1. With V trimmed by 5 bases and J by 4 bases, 3 bases remained unmatched. The CDR3 spans 13 residues. Per germline, CDR1 SGHVS and CDR2 FNYEAQ.

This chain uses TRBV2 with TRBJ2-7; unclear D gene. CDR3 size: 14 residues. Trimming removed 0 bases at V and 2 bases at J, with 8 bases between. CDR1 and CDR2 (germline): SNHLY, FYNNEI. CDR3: CASSEASSTYEQYF. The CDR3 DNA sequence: TGTGCCAGCAGTGAAGCGAGCTCTACCTACGAGCAGTACTTC.

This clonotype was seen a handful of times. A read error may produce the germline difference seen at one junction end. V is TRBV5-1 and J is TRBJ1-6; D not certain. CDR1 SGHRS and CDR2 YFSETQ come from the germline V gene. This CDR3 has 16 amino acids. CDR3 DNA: TGTGCCAGCAGTTACACGAGCGGCCCCATAGCCTCACCCCTCCACTTT. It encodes CASSYTSGPIASPLHF.

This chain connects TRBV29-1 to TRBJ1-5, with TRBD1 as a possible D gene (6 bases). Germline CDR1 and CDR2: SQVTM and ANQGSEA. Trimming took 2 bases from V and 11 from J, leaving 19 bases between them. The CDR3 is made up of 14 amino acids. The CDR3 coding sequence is TGCAGCGTTGAAAGGGGGGACTACCAAGAGACCCAGCATTTT. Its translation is CSVERGDYQETQHF.

The CDR3 nucleotides are TGTGCCAGCGGAGAAGGCAGGGGCCGCGTCCATGGCTACACCTTC. Its protein product is CASGEGRGRVHGYTF. The chain carries TRBV5-5 and TRBJ1-2, with a tentative D call TRBD1 (6 bases). Between the trimmed V and J ends, which lost 7 bases and 6 bases, there was a span of 22 bases. This CDR3 contains 15 residues. Per the germline V gene, CDR1 is SGHKS and CDR2 is YYEKEE (reference sequence).